Below are 15 T cell receptor beta chains sequenced from a single sample in a study of immune evolution from preneoplasia to lung adenocarcinoma. The table came from immunoSEQ multiplex PCR; TCRdb's copy has only in-frame clones and leaves some out. The data show about 8,400 clones, with around 86% seen just once and 8% to 9.5% held by the top ten. Input material: FFPE invasive lung adenocarcinoma tissue. These receptors all come from a person aged 45-60 years with lung adenocarcinoma.

The chain employs TRBV11-2 and TRBJ1-2, with D perhaps TRBD1 (5 bases). Germline V gene sequence: CDR1 SGHAT, CDR2 FQNNGV. The ends were cut back, 3 bases at V and 3 bases at J, with 11 bases in the middle. This CDR3 is built from 14 residues. CDR3 DNA sequence: TGTGCCAGCAGCTTGACGACAGACTACTATGGCTACACCTTC. This sequence encodes CASSLTTDYYGYTF.

The J gene is TRBJ1-1, the V gene TRBV5-5, with TRBD1 identical over 9 bases. The germline V gene has CDR1 SGHKS and CDR2 YYEKEE (reference sequence). The junction had 7 bases not matched to a gene; V was cut back by 4 bases and J by 3 bases. CDR3 length equals 15 residues. This CDR3 reads CASSRTGGADTEAFF. CDR3 nucleotide sequence: TGTGCCAGCAGCCGAACAGGGGGCGCGGACACTGAAGCTTTCTTT.

The rearrangement links TRBV7-3 to TRBJ1-1; TRBD1 is a possible D gene (5 bases). The V end lost 3 bases, the J end lost 7 bases, and 9 bases lay between the germline ends. The V gene's germline CDR1 is SGHTA and CDR2 FQGTGA. This CDR3 is 12 amino acids long. Written as DNA, the CDR3 is TGTGCCAGCAGCTTCGGGGGGGGTGAAGCTTTCTTT. It translates to CASSFGGGEAFF.

This clone was seen a handful of times. The chain joins TRBV7-9 to TRBJ1-1; no clear D. Germline CDR1 is SEHNR and CDR2 is FQNEAQ (reference sequence). V was cut by 2 bases and J by 4 bases, with 8 bases left in between. The CDR3 has 13 amino acids. The CDR3 DNA sequence: TGTGCCAGCAGCTTATCTCAGAGCACTGAAGCTTTCTTT. Amino acids: CASSLSQSTEAFF.

This sequence joins TRBV5-1 and TRBJ1-2; perhaps TRBD1 as D (5 bases). Per germline, CDR1 SGHRS and CDR2 YFSETQ. The CDR3 is made up of 13 amino acids. V dropped 2 bases and J dropped 6 bases, with 11 bases sitting between them. The CDR3 region has the DNA TGCGCCAGCAGCTTAGGGAGGGACCATGGCTACACCTTC. The encoded protein is CASSLGRDHGYTF.

The chain has TRBV7-9 and TRBJ1-1, with TRBD1 identical over 8 bases. With 5 bases clipped from V and 0 bases from J, the junction kept 5 bases outside the gene matches. The CDR3 runs 15 residues. CDR1 SEHNR and CDR2 FQNEAQ come from the germline V gene (reference sequence). CDR3 bases: TGTGCCAGCAGCAAGGGGGACAGGATGAACACTGAAGCTTTCTTT. Protein product: CASSKGDRMNTEAFF.

The chain couples TRBV6-4 to TRBJ2-2, with D uncertain. Germline lookup yields CDR1 MRHNA and CDR2 SNTAGT. This CDR3 region has 13 residues. V lost 2 bases and J lost 3, with 4 bases in between. The CDR3 nucleotides are TGTGCCAGCAGTGACAGGGACACCGGGGAGCTGTTTTTT. As protein: CASSDRDTGELFF.

This clone has only a few counts. The rearrangement links TRBV6-1 to TRBJ1-1; TRBD1 might be the D (5 bases). V lost 2 bases and J lost 8, with 12 bases in between. The germline gives CDR1 MNHNS, CDR2 SASEGT. This CDR3 has 13 residues. The DNA for the CDR3 is TGTGCCAGCAGTGAAAGGCAGGGCCGGGAAGCTTTCTTT. This gives the protein CASSERQGREAFF.

The chain recombines TRBV27 with TRBJ2-7; 12 bases line up with TRBD2. J lost 1 base, V lost 5 bases, and 6 bases had no gene match. The germline V gene encodes CDR1 MNHEY and CDR2 SMNVEV (reference sequence). There are 16 residues in the CDR3. CDR3: CASSPRLAGASYEQYF. The CDR3 DNA reads as TGTGCCAGCAGTCCGAGACTAGCGGGAGCTTCCTACGAGCAGTACTTC.

The genes are TRBV29-1 and TRBJ1-2; perhaps TRBD1 as D (5 bases). The CDR3 is 13 residues long. Germline values: CDR1 SQVTM, CDR2 ANQGSEA. With 4 bases removed from V and 2 bases from J, the gap between germline ends came to 11 bases. In DNA form, the CDR3 reads TGCAGCGTTGTGATCCGGGGGAACTATGGCTACACCTTC. Translation gives CSVVIRGNYGYTF.

V is TRBV11-2 and J is TRBJ2-5, with D perhaps being TRBD1 or TRBD2 (5 bases each). V gave up 7 bases and J gave up 2 bases, with 11 bases separating them. From germline, CDR1 is SGHAT and CDR2 FQNNGV. The CDR3 is 13 residues long. DNA for the CDR3: TGTGCCAGCAACCCCGGGGCGCAAGAGACCCAGTACTTC. Translating gives CASNPGAQETQYF. Full variable domain (missing parts from reference TRBV11-2 and TRBJ2-5): EAGVAQSPRYKIIEKRQSVAFWCNPISGHATLYWYQQILGQGPKLLIQFQNNGVVDDSQLPKDRFSAERLKGVDSTLKIQPAKLEDSAVYLCASNPGAQETQYFGPGTRLLVL.

The rearrangement links TRBV7-8 to TRBJ1-1; D is perhaps TRBD1 (5 bases). CDR3 length: 16 amino acids. The germline V gene encodes CDR1 SGHVS and CDR2 FQNEAQ. V was clipped by 4 bases and J by 1 base, with 16 bases between them. CDR3 sequence reads: CASSYRASGQNTEAFF. The CDR3 bases are TGTGCCAGCAGCTATCGGGCATCAGGACAGAACACTGAAGCTTTCTTT.

The rearrangement uses TRBV27 and TRBJ1-4; 8 nucleotides agree with TRBD1. The J segment lost 7 bases and the V segment lost 4 bases, leaving 17 bases of the junction unmatched. Germline values: CDR1 MNHEY, CDR2 SMNVEV (reference sequence). This CDR3 region has 18 residues. CDR3 sequence reads: CASSSFGQGRGGVEKLFF. CDR3 coding DNA: TGTGCCAGCAGTTCTTTCGGACAGGGTCGGGGTGGTGTTGAAAAACTGTTTTTT.

The chain is built from TRBV11-2 and TRBJ2-7; D gene ambiguous. Germline V gene data show CDR1 as SGHAT and CDR2 as FQNNGV. CDR3 length: 11 amino acids. The V end was cut by 1 base, the J end by 8 bases, with 6 bases between. The CDR3: CASSLVSKQYF. The CDR3 DNA is TGTGCCAGCAGCTTAGTGTCCAAGCAGTACTTC.

The V gene is TRBV7-9, the J gene TRBJ1-1, with D unresolved. V lost 5 bases to trimming and J lost 2 bases, with 12 bases between them. Germline lookup yields CDR1 SEHNR and CDR2 FQNEAQ (reference sequence). The CDR3 is 14 amino acids. This CDR3 reads CASSRSYSNTEAFF. The CDR3 coding sequence is TGTGCCAGCAGCCGATCCTACAGTAACACTGAAGCTTTCTTT.